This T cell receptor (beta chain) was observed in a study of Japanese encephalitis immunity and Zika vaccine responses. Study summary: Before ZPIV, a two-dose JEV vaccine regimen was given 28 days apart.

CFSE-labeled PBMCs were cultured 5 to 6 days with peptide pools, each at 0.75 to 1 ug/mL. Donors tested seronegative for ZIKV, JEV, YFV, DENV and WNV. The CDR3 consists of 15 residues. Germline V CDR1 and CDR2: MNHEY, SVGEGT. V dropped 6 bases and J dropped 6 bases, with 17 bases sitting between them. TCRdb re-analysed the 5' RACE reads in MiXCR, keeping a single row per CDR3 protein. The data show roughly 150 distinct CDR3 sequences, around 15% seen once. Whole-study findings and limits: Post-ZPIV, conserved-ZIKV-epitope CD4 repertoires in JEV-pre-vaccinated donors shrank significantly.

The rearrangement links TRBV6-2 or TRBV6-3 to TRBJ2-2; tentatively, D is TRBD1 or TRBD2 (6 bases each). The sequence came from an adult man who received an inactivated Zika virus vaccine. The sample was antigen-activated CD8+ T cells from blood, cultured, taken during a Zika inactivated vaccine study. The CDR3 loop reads CASSLVGGRAGELFF. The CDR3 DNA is TGTGCCAGCAGCCTTGTGGGGGGCCGGGCCGGGGAGCTGTTTTTT.